What follows is one T cell receptor (beta chain) and its context. Antigen unknown. This sample is part of a study of cytomegalovirus exposure and HLA in healthy donors. Findings of the study overall: Researchers reported from a later analysis that most CMV-associated TCR beta chains appeared HLA-restricted.

PCR was performed using 60 Vbeta and 13 Jbeta primers. Profiling relied on immunoSEQ multiplex PCR, and the TCRdb table lists in-frame clones only, not all of them. The sample has over 150,000 clones, approximately 82% seen once. This CDR3 is built from 16 residues. The germline CDR1 and CDR2 sequences are LNHNV and YYDKDF (reference sequence). Deletions cut 5 bases from V and 6 bases from J, with 20 bases between. The specimen was PBMCs. The rearrangement uses TRBV15 and TRBJ2-4; perhaps TRBD1 as D (5 bases). The TCR originated in a girl aged 2 to 10 in good health and CMV-seropositive. The CDR3 DNA sequence: TGTGCCACCAGCGGACCTCCGTTGGTGCAGGGAAACATTCAGTACTTC. Translating gives CATSGPPLVQGNIQYF.